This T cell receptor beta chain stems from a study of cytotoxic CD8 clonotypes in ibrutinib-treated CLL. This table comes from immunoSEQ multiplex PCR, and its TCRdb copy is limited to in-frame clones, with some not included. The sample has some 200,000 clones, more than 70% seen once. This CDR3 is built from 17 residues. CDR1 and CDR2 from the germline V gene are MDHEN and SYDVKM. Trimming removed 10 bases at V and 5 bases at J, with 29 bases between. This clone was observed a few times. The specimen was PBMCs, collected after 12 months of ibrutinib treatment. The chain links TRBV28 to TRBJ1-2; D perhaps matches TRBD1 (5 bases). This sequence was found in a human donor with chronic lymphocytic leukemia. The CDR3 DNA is TGTGCCAACTTTCAGGGACGTGAGCAGAACGGGATGTATGGCTACACCTTC. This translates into CANFQGREQNGMYGYTF.